What follows describes a single T cell receptor (beta chain). The sample originates from a study of neoadjuvant anti-PD-1 for oral cavity cancer. Study summary: Patients without progression got a fourth dose around day 43.

Germline V gives CDR1 SGHTA, CDR2 FQGNSA. V was shortened by 5 bases and J by 0 bases, with 7 bases between the two germline ends. CDR3 length equals 13 residues. PBMC libraries mostly used around 500 ng of input genomic DNA, with six replicates per sample. Clones were read by immunoSEQ multiplex PCR, and TCRdb kept only the in-frame ones, dropping some. This sample has 9,700 or so clones; about 65% occur once, and the top ten carry nearly 4.5%. As for time point: after neoadjuvant nivolumab, at surgical resection. The receptor's source is a person aged 35-80 years with oral cavity squamous cell carcinoma. The sample was PBMCs, taken after nivolumab (anti-PD-1) treatment. The chain combines TRBV7-2 with TRBJ1-1; D call uncertain. This chain's CDR3 is CASSVQMNTEAFF. The CDR3 bases are TGTGCCAGCAGCGTACAGATGAACACTGAAGCTTTCTTT.